This record covers a single T cell receptor (beta chain). The data stem from a study of blood T cell repertoires in COVID-19. Germline V lookup: CDR1 LNHDA, CDR2 SQIVND (reference sequence). The germline V and J ends were trimmed by 5 bases and 0 bases, with 11 bases remaining between them. This CDR3 has 16 amino acids. Original processing methods: The assay estimated nucleated cells by amplifying reference gene primers. The method was immunoSEQ multiplex PCR; TCRdb's version includes in-frame clones alone and lacks a portion of them. V and J calls and clone size are copied from that table; D and trimming were computed from the DNA. The data contain tens of thousands of clones, roughly 86% of them singletons.

The rearrangement links TRBV19 to TRBJ2-6; TRBD1 might be the D (5 bases). The specimen sequenced was peripheral blood. This receptor was taken from a human donor in a cohort sampled during active COVID-19. CDR3 protein: CASSPGPRSGANVLTF. The DNA of the CDR3 is TGTGCCAGTAGTCCAGGGCCCCGCTCTGGGGCCAACGTCCTGACTTTC.